The TCR beta chain described here comes from a study of blood T cell repertoires in COVID-19. This CDR3 has 14 amino acids. V lost 6 bases and J lost 5, with 16 bases in between. Germline-derived CDR1 and CDR2 are LNHDA and SQIVND (reference sequence). Here immunoSEQ multiplex PCR was the method, and the copy in TCRdb shows in-frame clones only, minus some. In the table there are fewer than 150,000 clones, around 78% of which are singletons. This clonotype was sampled from a human donor in a cohort sampled during active COVID-19. The chain carries TRBV19 and TRBJ1-2; D may be TRBD1 (5 bases). The sample comprised peripheral blood. In DNA form, the CDR3 reads TGTGCCAGTAGATCACAAGGAACAGGTTATGGCTACACCTTC. Protein: CASRSQGTGYGYTF.